Presented here are 13 T cell receptor beta chains from one specimen sequenced in a study of response to subunit inactivated influenza vaccine. TCRdb re-called the RT-PCR reads with MiXCR, one entry per CDR3 protein. The sample holds 630,000 or so distinct CDR3 sequences, 15% to 18% seen once. The specimen comprised PBMCs from blood, sampled about 11 days after vaccination. These receptor sequences come from a man in his fifties who received an inactivated influenza vaccine.

This chain joins TRBV18 and TRBJ2-3, with TRBD1 as a possible D gene (6 bases). CDR3 length: 15 residues. V was trimmed by 4 bases and J by 1 base, leaving 12 bases between them. Germline CDR1 KGHSH, CDR2 LQKENI. The CDR3 here is CASSLRDIGTDTQYF. The CDR3 coding sequence is TGTGCCAGCTCACTACGGGACATTGGCACAGATACGCAGTATTTT.

This clonotype was detected ten times or more. The V and J genes are TRBV20-1 and TRBJ2-4, with D maybe TRBD2 (5 bases). The CDR3 length is 17 residues. Between the trimmed V and J ends, which lost 6 bases and 2 bases, there was a span of 23 bases. From germline, CDR1 is DFQATT and CDR2 SNEGSKA (reference sequence). For the CDR3, the DNA is TGCAGTGCCCCGATTCTAGCATCGCCTTGGACCAAAAACATTCAGTACTTC. Amino acid sequence: CSAPILASPWTKNIQYF.

The rearrangement links TRBV7-2 to TRBJ1-1; D call uncertain. Trimming removed 5 bases at V and 2 bases at J, with 15 bases between. CDR1 and CDR2 (germline): SGHTA, FQGNSA. CDR3 length: 15 amino acids. The CDR3 sequence: CASSRSRRTNTEAFF. CDR3 DNA sequence: TGTGCCAGCAGCCGAAGTAGACGGACCAACACTGAAGCTTTCTTT. Looking up the rest from reference TRBV7-2 and TRBJ1-1 gives the full variable domain: GAGVSQSPSNKVTEKGKDVELRCDPISGHTALYWYRQSLGQGLEFLIYFQGNSAPDKSGLPSDRFSAERTGGSVSTLTIQRTQQEDSAVYLCASSRSRRTNTEAFFGQGTRLTVV.

This clonotype was observed at least ten times. V and J are TRBV20-1 and TRBJ1-1; D uncertain. Between the trimmed V and J ends, which lost 1 base and 4 bases, there was a span of 10 bases. CDR1 DFQATT and CDR2 SNEGSKA come from the germline V gene (reference sequence). The CDR3 is 13 residues long. The CDR3 DNA reads as TGCAGTGCTAGAGCATGGGAGGGCACTGAAGCTTTCTTT. This translates into CSARAWEGTEAFF.

This sequence joins TRBV6-1 and TRBJ1-1; D is undetermined. V lost 8 bases and J 0 bases, leaving 10 bases between the germline ends. The CDR3 consists of 13 residues. The germline CDR1 and CDR2 sequences are MNHNS and SASEGT. The CDR3 DNA reads TGTGCCAGCCTCGAGAGGGTGAACACTGAAGCTTTCTTT. It codes for CASLERVNTEAFF.

This clonotype was counted a few times. This chain uses TRBV4-3 with TRBJ1-1, with 8 bases identical to TRBD1. Trimming cost V 1 base and J 11 bases; bases outside gene matches: 9. The length of the CDR3 is 14 residues. Germline V gene lookup returns CDR1 LGHNA and CDR2 YSLEER. The CDR3 nucleotides read TGCGCCAGCAGCCAAGTAAGGCAGGGGGCAGGTGCTTTCTTT. Translating gives CASSQVRQGAGAFF.

CDR3 sequence (DNA): TGTGCCAGCAGCACCGGGACAGGGCGAAACGGCTACACCTTC. Protein: CASSTGTGRNGYTF. J is TRBJ1-2 and V is TRBV12-3 or TRBV12-4; TRBD1 agrees at 9 bases. With V trimmed by 6 bases and J by 8 bases, 10 bases remained unmatched. The CDR3 loop spans 14 amino acids.

The V gene is TRBV20-1, the J gene TRBJ1-2; no firm D call. This CDR3 comprises 13 residues. Germline-derived CDR1 and CDR2 are DFQATT and SNEGSKA (reference sequence). The germline V and J ends were trimmed by 4 bases and 2 bases, with 11 bases remaining between them. The CDR3 DNA reads as TGCAGTGCTACCACCCTTCTCAACTATGGCTACACCTTC. Protein sequence: CSATTLLNYGYTF.

The sample holds a few counts of this clonotype. This chain joins TRBV29-1 and TRBJ2-1; a weak D match, TRBD2 (6 bases). The germline gives CDR1 SQVTM, CDR2 ANQGSEA. The CDR3 totals 12 residues. With 6 bases removed from V and 3 bases from J, the gap between germline ends came to 9 bases. Written as DNA, the CDR3 is TGCAGCGTAAGGGACTTCTACAATGAGCAGTTCTTC. Protein: CSVRDFYNEQFF.

The chain employs TRBV20-1 and TRBJ2-7, with D unclear. V lost 0 bases to trimming and J lost 1 base, with 7 bases between them. The CDR3 is 13 residues long. Germline V gene sequence: CDR1 DFQATT, CDR2 SNEGSKA (reference sequence). CDR3: CSARDGESYEQYF. The CDR3 coding sequence is TGCAGTGCTAGAGATGGGGAATCCTACGAGCAGTACTTC.

This clonotype was observed a handful of times. The J gene is TRBJ1-6, the V gene TRBV7-2; D possibly corresponds to TRBD1 (5 bases). Germline V gives CDR1 SGHTA, CDR2 FQGNSA. V was cut by 4 bases and J by 10 bases, with 17 bases left in between. The CDR3 extends over 15 amino acids. CDR3: CASSSGVGTASPLHF. In DNA, the CDR3 is TGTGCCAGCAGCTCGGGGGTCGGGACGGCGTCACCCCTCCACTTT.

There are many counts of this clonotype. The V gene is TRBV7-2, the J gene TRBJ1-5; D call uncertain. Germline loops: CDR1 SGHTA, CDR2 FQGNSA. Trimming removed 7 bases at V and 5 bases at J, with 12 bases between. The CDR3 length is 13 residues. CDR3 in DNA: TGTGCCAGCACCCCGACCAGAGATCAGCCCCAGCATTTT. This encodes CASTPTRDQPQHF.

V gene TRBV4-2 combines with J gene TRBJ1-1, with TRBD1 identical over 7 bases. CDR1 and CDR2 (germline): LGHNA, YNFKEQ. Trimming took 0 bases from V and 1 from J; bases not matched to a gene: 8. This CDR3 contains 17 residues. The CDR3 region is CASSQDRQGLRNTEAFF. The CDR3 DNA reads TGTGCCAGCAGCCAAGACCGACAGGGCTTAAGGAACACTGAAGCTTTCTTT.